This T cell receptor beta chain was retrieved from a study of OX40 agonist ivuxolimab in advanced cancers. Baseline was the first blood sampling point, followed by cycle 4 day 1 and cycle 7 day 1. Sequenced by immunoSEQ multiplex PCR; TCRdb stores in-frame clones only, minus some. Of 70,000 to 95,000 clones in the sample, 84% are singletons; the top ten hold roughly 1.1%. The TCR comes from an adult with an advanced solid tumor such as melanoma, head and neck, liver or kidney cancer. Material: CD4+ or CD8+ T cells sorted from blood, obtained in a trial of the OX40 agonist ivuxolimab.

The CDR3 loop reads CASSQPREADNYEQYV. Here the CDR3 DNA reads TGTGCCAGCAGCCAGCCCAGGGAGGCGGACAACTACGAGCAGTACGTC. V usage is TRBV2 and J usage is TRBJ2-7; D is perhaps TRBD2 (6 bases). Trimming pared 6 bases from V and 3 bases from J, leaving 21 bases between. Looked up from germline, CDR1 is SNHLY and CDR2 is FYNNEI. The CDR3 contains 16 residues.